This TCR beta chain derives from a study of T cell responses to AZD1222 COVID-19 vaccine. Clones were read by immunoSEQ multiplex PCR, and TCRdb kept only the in-frame ones, dropping some. In the table there are some 120,000 clones, over 75% of which are singletons. The germline gives CDR1 MNHEY, CDR2 SMNVEV (reference sequence). The CDR3 spans 16 residues. Trimming took 5 bases from V and 7 from J; bases not matched to a gene: 14. This sequence joins TRBV27 and TRBJ1-2; 9 bases are a match to TRBD1. The TCR was taken from an adult in good health. The material sequenced was peripheral blood, taken on day 0 of AZD1222 vaccination. The DNA for the CDR3 is TGTGCCAGCAGTCGGGGGGCCGGGACAGGGAGGATTGGCTACACCTTC. Its protein product is CASSRGAGTGRIGYTF.